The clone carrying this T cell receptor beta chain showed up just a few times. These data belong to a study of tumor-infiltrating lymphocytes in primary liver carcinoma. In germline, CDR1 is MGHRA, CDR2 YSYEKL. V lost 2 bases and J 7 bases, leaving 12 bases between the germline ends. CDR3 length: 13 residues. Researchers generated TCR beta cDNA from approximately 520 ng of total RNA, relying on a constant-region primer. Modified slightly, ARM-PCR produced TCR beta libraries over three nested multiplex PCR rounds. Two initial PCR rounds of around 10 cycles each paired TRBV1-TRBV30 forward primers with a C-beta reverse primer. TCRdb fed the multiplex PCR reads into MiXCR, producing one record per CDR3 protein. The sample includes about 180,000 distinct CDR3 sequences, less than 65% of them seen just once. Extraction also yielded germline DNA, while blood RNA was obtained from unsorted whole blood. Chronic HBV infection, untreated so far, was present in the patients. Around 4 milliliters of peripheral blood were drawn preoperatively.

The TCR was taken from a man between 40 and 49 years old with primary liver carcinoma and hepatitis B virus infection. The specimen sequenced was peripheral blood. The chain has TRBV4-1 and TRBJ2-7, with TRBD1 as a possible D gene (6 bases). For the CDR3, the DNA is TGCGCCAGCAGCCAACCAGGGGTAAATGAGCAGTACTTC. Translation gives CASSQPGVNEQYF.